The 10 T cell receptor beta chains reported below all come from one sample, sequenced in a study of vaccination and CD4 T cells after COVID-19. Once obtained from cultured CD4+ T cells, the DNA was sequenced using the Oncomine TCR Beta short-read assay. TCRdb recomputed calls from the PCR reads with MiXCR, one row per CDR3 protein. In the table there are about 20,000 distinct CDR3 sequences, around two fifths of which are singletons. Treatment: roughly 11-day PBMC culture with coronavirus spike peptide pools or control peptides (ViraFEST assay). No antigen has been assigned to these receptors. Sequences were derived from CD4+ T cells from blood, cultured in vitro, sampled after SARS-CoV-2 vaccination. The receptor source for this set is a human donor who had recovered from COVID-19.

This clonotype is medium-sized (0.01 to 0.1%) within its sample. The chain carries TRBV30 and TRBJ1-5; D might be TRBD1 (5 bases). The CDR3 has 13 residues. Per germline, CDR1 GTSNPN and CDR2 SVGIG (reference sequence). Deletions cut 0 bases from V and 2 bases from J, with 5 bases between. This CDR3 reads CAWSVQGNQPQHF. CDR3 DNA: TGTGCCTGGAGTGTACAGGGCAATCAGCCCCAGCATTTT.

The rearrangement links TRBV6-9 to TRBJ1-1; 8 bases fit TRBD1. Germline trimming cut 7 bases from V and 5 bases from J; bases unmatched to any gene: 21. The CDR3 spans 18 residues. The germline V gene has CDR1 MNHGY and CDR2 SVAAGI. CDR3 in amino acids: CASTTEPWDRRSITEAFF. CDR3 DNA sequence: TGTGCCAGCACTACGGAGCCCTGGGACAGGAGGTCGATTACTGAAGCTTTCTTT.

The CDR3 coding sequence is TGTGCCAGCAGAGACAGCGGGGCAGATACGCAGTATTTT. Its translation is CASRDSGADTQYF. The chain joins TRBV6-1 to TRBJ2-3; 7 nucleotides agree with TRBD2. Trimming cost V 6 bases and J 4 bases; bases outside gene matches: 4. Germline V gene lookup returns CDR1 MNHNS and CDR2 SASEGT. The CDR3 length is 13 residues.

The chain uses TRBV7-8 and TRBJ1-5; no definite D call. Looked up from germline, CDR1 is SGHVS and CDR2 is FQNEAQ. The CDR3 contains 15 residues. Trimming took 4 bases from V and 7 from J, leaving 17 bases between them. The CDR3 DNA sequence: TGTGCCAGCAGCTACTCGTCGGCCCCGGGGCAGCCCCAGCATTTT. Translating gives CASSYSSAPGQPQHF.

The chain carries TRBV30 and TRBJ1-5, with D possibly TRBD1 on 5 matching bases. This CDR3 is 12 amino acids long. CDR1 and CDR2 (germline): GTSNPN, SVGIG (reference sequence). The V gene lost 0 bases and the J gene lost 8 bases, with 8 bases spanning the gap. The DNA for the CDR3 is TGTGCCTGGAGTGTGGGGGGAGAGCCCCAGCATTTT. Residues: CAWSVGGEPQHF.

This clonotype was counted a single time. The rearrangement links TRBV19 to TRBJ1-1, with 8 bases that match TRBD1. The CDR3 sequence is 15 residues long. Germline CDR1 and CDR2: LNHDA and SQIVND (reference sequence). Trimming took 3 bases from V and 1 from J; bases not matched to a gene: 4. This CDR3 reads CASSITGGRNTEAFF. In DNA form, the CDR3 reads TGTGCCAGTAGTATTACAGGGGGAAGGAACACTGAAGCTTTCTTT.

The J gene is TRBJ1-2, the V gene TRBV28; 11 bases align to TRBD1. Germline CDR1 and CDR2: MDHEN and SYDVKM. Trimming cost V 2 bases and J 8 bases; bases outside gene matches: 7. The CDR3 consists of 15 residues. The DNA for the CDR3 is TGTGCCAGCAGTTTAACGGACAGGGGGCGTCGGGGCTACACCTTC. This gives the protein CASSLTDRGRRGYTF.

This clonotype was detected a few times. This chain connects TRBV6-2 or TRBV6-3 to TRBJ1-5, with TRBD1 identical over 7 bases. V lost 5 bases and J lost 1; bases outside the gene matches: 5. Germline V gives CDR1 MNHEY, CDR2 SVGEGT. The CDR3 totals 15 residues. CDR3 sequence (DNA): TGTGCCAGCAGTCCGACAGGGAGGAGCAATCAGCCCCAGCATTTT. The encoded protein is CASSPTGRSNQPQHF.

This chain links TRBV5-1 with TRBJ1-1; the match to TRBD1 covers 10 bases. In germline, CDR1 is SGHRS, CDR2 YFSETQ. This CDR3 contains 13 residues. Trimming at V came to 7 bases and at J to 4 bases, leaving 4 bases not matched to a gene. As DNA, the CDR3 is TGCGCCAGCGGAGGACAGGGGGGCACTGAAGCTTTCTTT. Its protein product is CASGGQGGTEAFF.

The chain carries TRBV14 and TRBJ1-6; possibly TRBD1 for D (6 bases). In germline, CDR1 is SGHDN, CDR2 FVKESK. This CDR3 spans 13 amino acids. V lost 9 bases to trimming and J lost 5 bases, with 11 bases between them. The CDR3 spells CASRQVDNSPLHF. CDR3 in DNA: TGTGCCAGTAGACAGGTTGATAATTCACCCCTCCACTTT.